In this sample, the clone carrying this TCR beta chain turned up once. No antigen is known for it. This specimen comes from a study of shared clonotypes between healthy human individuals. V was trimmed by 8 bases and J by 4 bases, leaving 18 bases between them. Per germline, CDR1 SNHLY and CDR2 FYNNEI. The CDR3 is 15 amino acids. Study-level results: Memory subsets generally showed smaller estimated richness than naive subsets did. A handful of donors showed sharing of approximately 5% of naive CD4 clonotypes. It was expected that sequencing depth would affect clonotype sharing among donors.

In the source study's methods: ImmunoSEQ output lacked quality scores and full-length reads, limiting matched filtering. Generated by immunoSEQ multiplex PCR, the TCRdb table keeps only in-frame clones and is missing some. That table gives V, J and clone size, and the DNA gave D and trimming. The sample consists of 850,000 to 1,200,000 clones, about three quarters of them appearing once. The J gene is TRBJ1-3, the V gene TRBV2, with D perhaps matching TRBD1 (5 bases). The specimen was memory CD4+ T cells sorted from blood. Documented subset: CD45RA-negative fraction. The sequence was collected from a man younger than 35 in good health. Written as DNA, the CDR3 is TGTGCCAGCTTGCCAGGGACGGCATCCGGAAACACCATATATTTT. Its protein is CASLPGTASGNTIYF.